This T cell receptor beta chain was recorded in a study of shared clonotypes between healthy human individuals. On this clone itself: Its antigen remains unidentified.

The donors were adults (healthy and HIV-negative) with no recent acute infections or vaccinations. Adult Caucasians living in Nashville, Tennessee made up all of the donors. Splitting the CD4+ cells yielded a CD45RA+ naive subset and a CD45RA-negative memory subset. Points from the study as a whole: Between four donors, naive CD4 clonotypes were shared at a level of around 5.2%.

The assay was immunoSEQ multiplex PCR, and TCRdb's table has in-frame clones only and misses some. In the table there are over a million clones, roughly 95% of which are singletons. The TCR originated in a young man in good health. Sequencing was carried out using naive CD4+ T cells sorted from blood. Subset meaning: CD45RA+ positively selected.

CDR3 sequence: CASSRDRSGNTIYF. The CDR3 nucleotides are TGCGCCAGCAGCCGGGACCGCTCTGGAAACACCATATATTTT. The chain is built from TRBV5-1 and TRBJ1-3; tentatively, D is TRBD1 (5 bases). The V end lost 4 bases, the J end lost 0 bases, and 8 bases lay between the germline ends. The CDR3 length is 14 residues. The germline V gene has CDR1 SGHRS and CDR2 YFSETQ.